Presented here are 19 T cell receptor beta chains from one specimen sequenced in a study of T cells in lung cancer brain metastases. This table comes from immunoSEQ multiplex PCR, and its TCRdb copy is limited to in-frame clones, with some not included. This sample has approximately 6,700 clones, with 70% to 90% found just once. Sequenced: tumor tissue from the primary lung tumor. These receptors were taken from a man between 50 and 59 years old with non-small cell lung cancer.

A single count supports this clone. The chain couples TRBV5-1 to TRBJ2-3, with 11 bases identical to TRBD2. This CDR3 is 16 amino acids long. The V and J ends lost 4 bases and 1 base, in that order; junction bases with no gene match: 5. Germline CDR1 is SGHRS and CDR2 is YFSETQ. CDR3 residues: CASSQTSGGRTDTQYF. In DNA, the CDR3 is TGCGCCAGCAGCCAAACTAGCGGGGGACGCACAGATACGCAGTATTTT.

This chain uses TRBV12-5 with TRBJ2-1; D may be TRBD1 (5 bases). The germline V gene has CDR1 LGHNT and CDR2 FRNRAP. The CDR3 contains 13 residues. The ends were cut back, 7 bases at V and 0 bases at J, with 7 bases in the middle. The chain's CDR3 is CASAGPSYNEQFF. The DNA for the CDR3 is TGTGCTAGTGCAGGGCCCTCCTACAATGAGCAGTTCTTC.

The V call is TRBV29-1, the J call TRBJ1-1; weak D call: TRBD1 (5 bases). The CDR3 totals 14 residues. Germline CDR1 reads SQVTM; CDR2 reads ANQGSEA. Between the trimmed V and J ends, which lost 7 bases and 4 bases, there was a span of 19 bases. The CDR3 DNA sequence: TGCAGCGCCGGCGACCCCGGGGGGGGCACTGAAGCTTTCTTT. Residues: CSAGDPGGGTEAFF.

This chain joins TRBV11-2 and TRBJ1-1; D not certain. Per the germline V gene, CDR1 is SGHAT and CDR2 is FQNNGV. The V gene lost 5 bases and the J gene lost 1 base, with 11 bases spanning the gap. The CDR3 consists of 14 residues. The CDR3 coding sequence is TGTGCCAGCAGCCAACAACCAGGGAACACTGAAGCTTTCTTT. Amino acid sequence: CASSQQPGNTEAFF.

J is TRBJ2-7 and V is TRBV5-1; D not certain. Between the trimmed V and J ends, which lost 4 bases and 2 bases, there was a span of 10 bases. This CDR3 spans 13 amino acids. The germline V gene has CDR1 SGHRS and CDR2 YFSETQ. CDR3 region: CASSGWATYEQYF. The CDR3, as DNA: TGCGCCAGCAGCGGGTGGGCTACCTACGAGCAGTACTTC.

The chain couples TRBV5-1 to TRBJ1-4; 7 bases fit TRBD1. Trimming at V came to 4 bases and at J to 7 bases, leaving 7 bases not matched to a gene. The CDR3 is 14 amino acids. Germline lookup yields CDR1 SGHRS and CDR2 YFSETQ. The CDR3 DNA is TGCGCCAGCAGCGCCGGGACAGCTGTTGAAAAACTGTTTTTT. Its translation is CASSAGTAVEKLFF.

The chain is built from TRBV4-3 and TRBJ2-7; D possibly corresponds to TRBD1 (5 bases). This CDR3 has 15 residues. The V and J ends lost 1 base and 0 bases respectively, with 10 bases between them. Germline-derived CDR1 and CDR2 are LGHNA and YSLEER. CDR3 sequence reads: CASSQVYGASYEQYF. CDR3 nucleotide sequence: TGCGCCAGCAGCCAAGTGTATGGGGCCTCCTACGAGCAGTACTTC.

This clone was counted once. The chain joins TRBV5-1 to TRBJ2-5; unclear D gene. The CDR3 spans 13 residues. Germline CDR1 SGHRS, CDR2 YFSETQ. The germline V and J ends were trimmed by 3 bases and 2 bases, with 8 bases remaining between them. The CDR3 DNA sequence: TGCGCCAGCAGCTATCAGGTTCAAGAGACCCAGTACTTC. This encodes CASSYQVQETQYF.

The V call is TRBV5-8, the J call TRBJ2-5; D is ambiguous. The germline V gene has CDR1 SGHTS and CDR2 YDEGEE. CDR3 size: 13 residues. V gave up 0 bases and J gave up 2 bases, with 5 bases separating them. CDR3 DNA: TGTGCCAGCAGCTTGGTCAGTCAAGAGACCCAGTACTTC. The encoded protein is CASSLVSQETQYF.

The gene calls are TRBV5-1 and TRBJ2-2, with 9 bases aligning to TRBD2. Losses at the gene ends were 6 bases for V and 7 bases for J; bases not matched to a gene: 7. Germline CDR1 and CDR2: SGHRS and YFSETQ. This CDR3 has 14 amino acids. This CDR3 is CASTSSGEVGELFF. The CDR3 region has the DNA TGCGCCAGCACTTCTAGCGGGGAGGTCGGGGAGCTGTTTTTT.

The chain recombines TRBV6-1 with TRBJ1-4; D unclear. The CDR3 has 11 residues. V was clipped by 8 bases and J by 0 bases, with 1 base between them. CDR1 is MNHNS and CDR2 is SASEGT in the germline V gene. In DNA form, the CDR3 reads TGTGCCAGCGCAACTAATGAAAAACTGTTTTTT. It codes for CASATNEKLFF.

This chain connects TRBV6-5 to TRBJ2-3, with D perhaps TRBD1 (5 bases). The CDR3 extends over 15 amino acids. The V end lost 6 bases, the J end lost 10 bases, and 23 bases lay between the germline ends. Germline V CDR1 and CDR2: MNHEY, SVGAGI. The CDR3 DNA reads TGTGCCAGCAGGGAGAGGACGCTAGGGGTAGACGCGCAGTATTTT. It translates to CASRERTLGVDAQYF.

The CDR3: CASSRGTGATNEKLFF. The CDR3 DNA sequence: TGTGCCAGCAGCAGGGGGACGGGAGCAACTAATGAAAAACTGTTTTTT. This chain uses TRBV11-2 with TRBJ1-4; D is possibly TRBD1 (6 bases). CDR3 length: 16 amino acids. Germline-derived CDR1 and CDR2 are SGHAT and FQNNGV. Trimming took 5 bases from V and 0 from J, leaving 13 bases between them.

Written as DNA, the CDR3 is TGTGCCAGCAGCCCTATGGGGGCGTATAATTCACCCCTCCACTTT. Its translation is CASSPMGAYNSPLHF. The rearrangement uses TRBV7-9 and TRBJ1-6; TRBD1 is a possible D gene (6 bases). With 5 bases removed from V and 4 bases from J, the gap between germline ends came to 12 bases. The CDR3 spans 15 residues. The V gene's germline CDR1 is SEHNR and CDR2 FQNEAQ (reference sequence). The full variable domain, its missing parts supplied by reference TRBV7-9 and TRBJ1-6, is DTGVSQNPRHKITKRGQNVTFRCDPISEHNRLYWYRQTLGQGPEFLTYFQNEAQLEKSRLLSDRFSAERPKGSFSTLEIQRTEQGDSAMYLCASSPMGAYNSPLHFGNGTRLTVT.

The chain joins TRBV30 to TRBJ1-2; D gene unclear. V was clipped by 3 bases and J by 4 bases, with 18 bases between them. Germline CDR1 is GTSNPN and CDR2 is SVGIG (reference sequence). The CDR3 is 15 amino acids. CDR3 coding DNA: TGTGCCTGGAGCCCAGCTGTCGGTAGGGTCTATGGCTACACCTTC. It encodes CAWSPAVGRVYGYTF.

This clone occurred once. This chain links TRBV4-2 with TRBJ1-4; D uncertain. With 3 bases removed from V and 5 bases from J, the gap between germline ends came to 13 bases. The CDR3 extends over 15 amino acids. The germline V gene encodes CDR1 LGHNA and CDR2 YNFKEQ. The CDR3, as DNA: TGTGCCAGCAGCCAGTATGGGGAAGGGAATGAAAAACTGTTTTTT. Encoded protein: CASSQYGEGNEKLFF.

The V gene is TRBV7-9, the J gene TRBJ1-2; 7 bases match TRBD1. CDR3 size: 14 residues. The V segment lost 4 bases and the J segment 6 bases; nucleotides outside the gene matches: 8. CDR1 and CDR2 from the germline V gene are SEHNR and FQNEAQ (reference sequence). This CDR3 is CASSSWVQGDGYTF. The CDR3 DNA follows: TGTGCCAGCAGCTCTTGGGTGCAGGGGGATGGCTACACCTTC.

The chain carries TRBV7-9 and TRBJ2-1; TRBD2 is a possible D gene (6 bases). Germline CDR1 SEHNR, CDR2 FQNEAQ (reference sequence). The CDR3 runs to 16 residues. Trimming shortened V by 7 bases and J by 10 bases, and 26 bases separated the two germline ends. The chain's CDR3 is CASNPEGGTPGKEQFF. CDR3 sequence (DNA): TGTGCCAGCAACCCCGAGGGAGGAACTCCGGGAAAGGAGCAGTTCTTC. Full variable domain (outside the CDR3, taken from reference TRBV7-9 and TRBJ2-1): DTGVSQNPRHKITKRGQNVTFRCDPISEHNRLYWYRQTLGQGPEFLTYFQNEAQLEKSRLLSDRFSAERPKGSFSTLEIQRTEQGDSAMYLCASNPEGGTPGKEQFFGPGTRLTVL.

The chain carries TRBV5-4 and TRBJ1-2, with TRBD1 matching over 8 bases. Germline V gene data show CDR1 as SGHNT and CDR2 as YYREEE (reference sequence). V gave up 0 bases and J gave up 4 bases; unmatched junction bases: 2. There are 14 residues in the CDR3. The CDR3 loop reads CASSLATGVYGYTF. CDR3 nucleotide sequence: TGTGCCAGCAGCTTGGCGACAGGGGTCTATGGCTACACCTTC.